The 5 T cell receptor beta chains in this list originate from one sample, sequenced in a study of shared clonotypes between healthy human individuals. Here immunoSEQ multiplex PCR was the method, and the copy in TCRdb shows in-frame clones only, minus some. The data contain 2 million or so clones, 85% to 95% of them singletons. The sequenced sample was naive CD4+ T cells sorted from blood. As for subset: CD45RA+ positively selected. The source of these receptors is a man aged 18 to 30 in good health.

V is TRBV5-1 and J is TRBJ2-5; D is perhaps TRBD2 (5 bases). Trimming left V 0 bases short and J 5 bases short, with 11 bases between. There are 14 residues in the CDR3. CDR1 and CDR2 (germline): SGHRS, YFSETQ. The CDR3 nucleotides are TGCGCCAGCAGCTTGGAGGAGGTCTGGGAGACCCAGTACTTC. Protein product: CASSLEEVWETQYF.

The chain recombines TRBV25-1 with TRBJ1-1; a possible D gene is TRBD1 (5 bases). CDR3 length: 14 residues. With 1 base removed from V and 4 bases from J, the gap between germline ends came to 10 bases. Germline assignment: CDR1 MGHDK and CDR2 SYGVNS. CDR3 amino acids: CASSESGGITEAFF. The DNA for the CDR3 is TGTGCCAGCAGTGAATCCGGGGGTATCACTGAAGCTTTCTTT. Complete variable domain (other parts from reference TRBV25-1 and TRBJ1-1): EADIYQTPRYLVIGTGKKITLECSQTMGHDKMYWYQQDPGMELHLIHYSYGVNSTEKGDLSSESTVSRIRTEHFPLTLESARPSHTSQYLCASSESGGITEAFFGQGTRLTVV.

CDR3 nucleotides: TGTGCCAGCAACGAAAACAGGGACTCCTACAATGAGCAGTTCTTC. Residues: CASNENRDSYNEQFF. The V call is TRBV28, the J call TRBJ2-1; perhaps TRBD1 as D (6 bases). The V end was cut by 7 bases, the J end by 0 bases, with 13 bases between. Germline V lookup: CDR1 MDHEN, CDR2 SYDVKM. This CDR3 comprises 15 residues.

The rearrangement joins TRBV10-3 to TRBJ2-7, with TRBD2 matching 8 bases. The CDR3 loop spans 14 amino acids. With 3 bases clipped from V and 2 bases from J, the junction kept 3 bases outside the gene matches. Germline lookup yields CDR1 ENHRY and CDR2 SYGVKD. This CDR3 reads CAISDQTSAYEQYF. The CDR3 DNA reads TGTGCCATCAGTGACCAGACTAGCGCCTACGAGCAGTACTTC.

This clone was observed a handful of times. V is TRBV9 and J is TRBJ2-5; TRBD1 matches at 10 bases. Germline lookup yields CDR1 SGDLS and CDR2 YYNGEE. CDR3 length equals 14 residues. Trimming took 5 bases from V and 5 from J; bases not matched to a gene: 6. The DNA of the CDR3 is TGTGCCAGCAGTCGGGGACAGGGGTACGAGACCCAGTACTTC. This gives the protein CASSRGQGYETQYF.